Presented here are 15 T cell receptor beta chains from one specimen sequenced in a study of T cells expressing NK-cell markers. TCRdb reprocessed the 5' RACE reads; each CDR3 protein has one entry and no DNA is given. Here the sample table reports roughly 390,000 distinct CDR3 sequences. Sample: blood T cells: a sorted CD56 or NKG2C T cell subset, CD4+ or CD8+ T cells, or bulk PBMC T cells (not recorded which). The receptors originated from a man aged 18-70 years in good health.

The rearrangement uses TRBV5-1 and TRBJ1-2; the TCRdb D gene call, TRBD1, has no DNA to confirm it. Germline CDR1 reads SGHRS; CDR2 reads YFSETQ. There are 14 residues in the CDR3. The CDR3 region is CASSLEGISYGYTF.

The gene calls are TRBV7-2 and TRBJ2-5; the D call from TCRdb, TRBD2, cannot be confirmed without DNA. Germline V gene data show CDR1 as SGHTA and CDR2 as FQGNSA. The CDR3 covers 14 residues. CDR3 protein: CASSSLRIVETQYF.

V and J are TRBV15 and TRBJ1-5; TCRdb outputs TRBD1, but without DNA this stays unchecked. The CDR3 has 14 amino acids. The V gene's germline CDR1 is LNHNV and CDR2 YYDKDF (reference sequence). The CDR3: CATSRGQVNQPQHF.

This sequence joins TRBV6-2 or TRBV6-3 and TRBJ2-5; the TCRdb call, TRBD2, lacks DNA for checking. This CDR3 is built from 17 residues. Germline values: CDR1 MNHEY, CDR2 SVGEGT. The CDR3 is CASSYPSGRGQQETQYF.

The CDR3 loop is CAWRKQGAYGTDTQYF. V usage is TRBV30 and J usage is TRBJ2-3; the D gene TCRdb calls, TRBD1, cannot be checked with no DNA. The germline gives CDR1 GTSNPN, CDR2 SVGIG (reference sequence). The CDR3 totals 16 residues.

V is TRBV2 and J is TRBJ2-1; there is no DNA to check the TCRdb D call of TRBD2. The CDR3 is 15 amino acids. Per the germline V gene, CDR1 is SNHLY and CDR2 is FYNNEI. CDR3 amino acids: CASSGTFSSYNEQFF.

The J gene is TRBJ2-5, the V gene TRBV3-1. CDR3 size: 16 residues. Germline lookup yields CDR1 LGHDT and CDR2 YNNKEL (reference sequence). Here the CDR3 reads CASSQDRRLSGETQYF.

The chain combines TRBV29-1 with TRBJ2-5; as DNA is missing, the TRBD1 call by TCRdb cannot be tested. Germline values: CDR1 SQVTM, CDR2 ANQGSEA. The CDR3 has 15 amino acids. The CDR3 here is CSVTTSQGRGETQYF.

CDR3 region: CASGLARGGETSTDTQYF. The rearrangement joins TRBV12-5 to TRBJ2-3; TCRdb returns TRBD1, unconfirmable since there is no DNA. CDR1 is LGHNT and CDR2 is FRNRAP in the germline V gene. The CDR3 loop spans 18 amino acids.

The V call is TRBV6-1, the J call TRBJ1-4. CDR1 is MNHNS, CDR2 SASEGT, per germline. The CDR3 is made up of 16 amino acids. The CDR3 spells CASTGSSLTTNEKLFF.

The rearrangement uses TRBV7-6 and TRBJ2-7; the D call of TRBD2 rests on TCRdb alone, since no DNA is present to check it. The CDR3 is made up of 16 amino acids. CDR1 and CDR2 (germline): SGHVS, FNYEAQ. CDR3 region: CASSPRGGRIVYEQYF.

The chain recombines TRBV5-1 with TRBJ2-2; TCRdb selects TRBD2, and the lack of DNA leaves this call unchecked. The length of the CDR3 is 14 residues. Germline lookup yields CDR1 SGHRS and CDR2 YFSETQ. The CDR3 sequence is CASSLTGPGGELFF.

J is TRBJ2-3 and V is TRBV2; TCRdb's D gene call, TRBD1, goes unchecked for lack of DNA. The germline CDR1 and CDR2 sequences are SNHLY and FYNNEI. The CDR3 has 13 residues. The CDR3 is CASRAMGRDTQYF.

The rearrangement joins TRBV5-1 to TRBJ2-1; TCRdb's D call, TRBD1, is unchecked because there is no DNA. The CDR3 spans 14 residues. Germline-derived CDR1 and CDR2 are SGHRS and YFSETQ. The CDR3 loop is CASRRAGVFNEQFF.

V and J are TRBV14 and TRBJ2-5. The CDR3 sequence is 17 residues long. CDR1 SGHDN and CDR2 FVKESK come from the germline V gene. The CDR3 loop reads CASSQVGSEKRQETQYF.